The rows below give T cell receptor beta chains drawn from one sample of a study of T cells after somatic rescue of genetic block. Some clones are missing from TCRdb's copy, which holds only in-frame ones; the method was immunoSEQ multiplex PCR. The table has about 120,000 clones, 90% to 95% seen once. The sample comprised peripheral blood mononuclear cells (PBMCs). Every receptor here comes from a woman aged 18 to 35. Each CDR3 is given without its conserved first and last residue.

TRBV6-1	TRBJ1-2	ASEGDWDYGYT
TRBV2	TRBJ1-2	ALQTEDGYT
TRBV7-2	TRBJ2-1	ASSLALVSYNEQF
TRBV5-6	TRBJ2-5	ASSFGGLAGGRYQETQY
TRBV5-6	TRBJ1-5	ASSFKNRAGQPQH
TRBV29-1	TRBJ1-1	TIAFPQGASEAF
TRBV30	TRBJ2-7	AWRGGGLEQY
TRBV5-4	TRBJ1-6	ASSLPNNSPLH
TRBV28	TRBJ2-7	ASSVSWDEQY
TRBV4-1	TRBJ2-6	ASSKDSPSGANVLT
TRBV28	TRBJ1-2	ASSSPGALFYGYT
TRBV19	TRBJ2-3	ASNLQGGGSNTQY
TRBV30	TRBJ1-4	AWTRQFNEKLF
TRBV19	TRBJ1-2	ASSSQRVQNYGYT
TRBV9	TRBJ2-7	ASSHSWDRGHEQY
TRBV19	TRBJ2-1	ASTPTSISYNEQF
TRBV5-1	TRBJ2-1	ASRQGAHEQF
TRBV19	TRBJ1-5	ASSIRQGRGQPQH
TRBV5-1	TRBJ2-1	ASSLAPHNEQF
TRBV27	TRBJ1-6	ASRGYRFSSYNSPLH
TRBV4-1	TRBJ1-1	ASSPGGRMNTEAF
TRBV7-3	TRBJ1-6	ASSLTNGLVSPLH
TRBV19	TRBJ1-1	ASRPRGGQNTEAF
TRBV11-2	TRBJ2-5	APRPVDGNGETQY
TRBV28	TRBJ1-4	ASSSQGGEKLF
TRBV19	TRBJ1-5	ASSIRQGGQPQH
TRBV9	TRBJ1-1	ASGDSQGTEAF
TRBV2	TRBJ2-1	ASGTTMNEQF
TRBV11-2	TRBJ2-3	ASSLDYRQGGSGTQY
TRBV11-3	TRBJ1-1	ASSLGGNTEAF
TRBV2	TRBJ1-1	ASSREGTEAF
TRBV28	TRBJ1-1	ASSLEGNTEAF
TRBV18	TRBJ2-7	ASSPPGRGYEQY
TRBV6-4	TRBJ1-2	ASSVGAGTGILGGYT
TRBV7-9	TRBJ2-5	ASSLEVTGPETQY
TRBV11-3	TRBJ1-1	ASSPRGGGTEAF
TRBV11-2	TRBJ1-1	ASSGRGGRNTEAF
TRBV7-3	TRBJ2-1	ASSLTGPDGNEQF
TRBV4-3	TRBJ1-2	ASSQARQAPKGYT